What follows are 32 T cell receptor beta chains derived from one specimen sequenced in a study of T cell repertoires in ileal Crohn's disease. Measured with immunoSEQ multiplex PCR; TCRdb has only the in-frame clones, and not every one. The sample includes around 2,000 clones, over 80% of them seen just once. The time point was: proximal margin of the surgical specimen (macroscopically non-inflamed). The sample consisted of ileal tissue. The source of these receptors is an adult with Crohn's disease.

The genes are TRBV5-1 and TRBJ1-5; 9 nucleotides agree with TRBD1. The V gene's germline CDR1 is SGHRS and CDR2 YFSETQ. CDR3 length: 15 residues. With V trimmed by 0 bases and J by 4 bases, 2 bases remained unmatched. The CDR3 region is CASSLDGQGNQPQHF. For the CDR3, the DNA is TGCGCCAGCAGCTTGGACGGACAGGGGAATCAGCCCCAGCATTTT.

CDR3 DNA: TGTGCCAGCAGCCACGGTCAAAAGGGATCACCCCTCCACTTT. Amino acid sequence: CASSHGQKGSPLHF. The chain carries TRBV14 and TRBJ1-6; no firm D call. V was shortened by 3 bases and J by 10 bases, with 13 bases between the two germline ends. CDR3 size: 14 residues. Germline CDR1 is SGHDN and CDR2 is FVKESK.

The chain uses TRBV11-2 and TRBJ2-1; TRBD1 agrees at 7 bases. Germline-derived CDR1 and CDR2 are SGHAT and FQNNGV. V lost 8 bases and J lost 4; bases outside the gene matches: 8. CDR3 length: 14 amino acids. The CDR3 coding sequence is TGTGCCAGCCAAGGGACAGATACGTACAATGAGCAGTTCTTC. Residues: CASQGTDTYNEQFF.

V is TRBV19 and J is TRBJ1-1; D is unresolved. Trimming took 5 bases from V and 7 from J, leaving 20 bases between them. This CDR3 is 15 amino acids long. The germline V gene has CDR1 LNHDA and CDR2 SQIVND (reference sequence). The CDR3: CASSPRERGTIEAFF. The CDR3 nucleotides read TGTGCCAGTAGTCCCCGGGAACGGGGAACAATTGAAGCTTTCTTT.

The chain combines TRBV2 with TRBJ2-1; TRBD2 agrees at 10 bases. The CDR3 is made up of 15 amino acids. Germline values: CDR1 SNHLY, CDR2 FYNNEI. V dropped 5 bases and J dropped 7; count of bases not matched to a gene: 8. The CDR3 sequence: CASSLSSGGANEQFF. CDR3 DNA: TGTGCCAGCAGTTTATCTAGCGGGGGCGCTAATGAGCAGTTCTTC.

The chain employs TRBV7-9 and TRBJ1-2; D not resolved. CDR1 is SEHNR, CDR2 FQNEAQ, per germline (reference sequence). The CDR3 totals 14 residues. V gave up 3 bases and J gave up 2 bases, with 10 bases separating them. The CDR3, as DNA: TGTGCCAGCAGCTTCGGAAGTCCGAACTATGGCTACACCTTC. This encodes CASSFGSPNYGYTF. Full variable domain (outside the CDR3, taken from reference TRBV7-9 and TRBJ1-2): DTGVSQNPRHKITKRGQNVTFRCDPISEHNRLYWYRQTLGQGPEFLTYFQNEAQLEKSRLLSDRFSAERPKGSFSTLEIQRTEQGDSAMYLCASSFGSPNYGYTFGSGTRLTVV.

J is TRBJ2-3 and V is TRBV10-2, with D uncertain. The CDR3 runs to 14 residues. V was trimmed by 6 bases and J by 0 bases, leaving 10 bases between them. Looked up from germline, CDR1 is WSHSY and CDR2 is SAAADI. Written as DNA, the CDR3 is TGCGCCAGCAGCGAGGCTCCTAGCACAGATACGCAGTATTTT. Protein: CASSEAPSTDTQYF.

The chain joins TRBV29-1 to TRBJ1-2; a possible D gene is TRBD1 (6 bases). The CDR3 has 13 amino acids. V lost 6 bases and J lost 2, with 13 bases in between. In germline, CDR1 is SQVTM, CDR2 ANQGSEA. The CDR3 DNA reads as TGCAGCGTGGGACATCGCGTGAACTATGGCTACACCTTC. This gives the protein CSVGHRVNYGYTF.

This clone was detected only a few times. V is TRBV27 and J is TRBJ2-7, with TRBD1 as a possible D gene (5 bases). The V gene's germline CDR1 is MNHEY and CDR2 SMNVEV (reference sequence). This CDR3 contains 14 residues. Trimming pared 3 bases from V and 5 bases from J, leaving 14 bases between. CDR3 sequence reads: CASSLSQGIHEQYF. For the CDR3, the DNA is TGTGCCAGCAGTTTGTCCCAGGGCATCCACGAGCAGTACTTC.

This sequence joins TRBV27 and TRBJ2-7, with 7 bases matching TRBD2. The germline V gene encodes CDR1 MNHEY and CDR2 SMNVEV (reference sequence). This CDR3 has 13 amino acids. Trimming at V came to 2 bases and at J to 3 bases, leaving 1 base not matched to a gene. The DNA of the CDR3 is TGTGCCAGCAGTTTACGGGGGGACTACGAGCAGTACTTC. Translation gives CASSLRGDYEQYF.

The chain links TRBV5-1 to TRBJ2-5, with 8 bases aligning to TRBD1. This CDR3 has 15 residues. Germline CDR1 reads SGHRS; CDR2 reads YFSETQ. V lost 3 bases, J lost 2 bases, and 6 bases stayed unmatched. The CDR3 loop reads CASSYTQGEQETQYF. Here the CDR3 DNA reads TGCGCCAGCAGCTACACACAGGGGGAACAAGAGACCCAGTACTTC.

This clone was counted only a few times. V gene TRBV12-5 combines with J gene TRBJ2-7; possible D gene TRBD1, 5 bases. The CDR3 runs 16 residues. Trimming stripped 9 bases from V and 9 bases from J, with 30 bases between. The germline V gene has CDR1 LGHNT and CDR2 FRNRAP. Here the CDR3 reads CASPPGVHRCVFGQYF. CDR3 nucleotides: TGTGCTAGCCCCCCCGGAGTTCACAGGTGCGTTTTCGGGCAGTACTTC.

The CDR3 sequence: CATSRPTTGSYEQYF. The CDR3 DNA reads as TGTGCCACCAGCAGACCGACGACAGGCTCCTACGAGCAGTACTTC. The genes are TRBV15 and TRBJ2-7; a weak D match, TRBD1 (6 bases). The CDR3 runs to 15 residues. Germline V gives CDR1 LNHNV, CDR2 YYDKDF (reference sequence). V lost 2 bases and J 0 bases, leaving 11 bases between the germline ends.

A single count supports this clone. The chain links TRBV11-2 to TRBJ2-3; D not certain. The CDR3 contains 14 residues. The V gene lost 2 bases and the J gene lost 2 bases, with 8 bases spanning the gap. The germline V gene encodes CDR1 SGHAT and CDR2 FQNNGV. CDR3 bases: TGTGCCAGCAGCTTAAGTGACGACACAGATACGCAGTATTTT. Translating gives CASSLSDDTDTQYF.

This clone occurred a few times. The chain combines TRBV19 with TRBJ1-1; D is unclear. Trimming took off 6 bases at V and 0 bases at J, with 8 bases between the two ends. In germline, CDR1 is LNHDA, CDR2 SQIVND (reference sequence). This CDR3 is 13 amino acids long. The CDR3 loop is CASRPHVNTEAFF. The CDR3 nucleotides are TGTGCCAGTAGGCCGCATGTGAACACTGAAGCTTTCTTT.

This clone came up once. The gene calls are TRBV5-1 and TRBJ2-5, with 7 bases fitting TRBD1. The CDR3 consists of 12 residues. Per germline, CDR1 SGHRS and CDR2 YFSETQ. V gave up 7 bases and J gave up 1 base; unmatched junction bases: 1. CDR3 amino acids: CASRDSQETQYF. CDR3 coding DNA: TGCGCCAGCCGGGACAGCCAAGAGACCCAGTACTTC.

The genes are TRBV27 and TRBJ2-1, with 12 bases aligning to TRBD2. The J segment lost 3 bases and the V segment lost 4 bases, leaving 13 bases of the junction unmatched. Germline CDR1 is MNHEY and CDR2 is SMNVEV (reference sequence). CDR3 size: 19 residues. The CDR3 DNA is TGTGCCAGCAGTTCAAAATCTAGCGGGGGGGCTTTTTTCTACAATGAGCAGTTCTTC. Protein sequence: CASSSKSSGGAFFYNEQFF.

This clone is judged large. J is TRBJ1-5 and V is TRBV6-1; possibly TRBD1 for D (6 bases). Between the trimmed V and J ends, which lost 6 bases and 3 bases, there was a span of 15 bases. CDR3 length: 15 residues. The germline CDR1 and CDR2 sequences are MNHNS and SASEGT. The CDR3 DNA follows: TGTGCCAGCAGCGAGAAACAGGGTTACAATCAGCCCCAGCATTTT. Its translation is CASSEKQGYNQPQHF.

The J gene is TRBJ2-7, the V gene TRBV9; D is possibly TRBD1 or TRBD2 (5 bases each). Looked up from germline, CDR1 is SGDLS and CDR2 is YYNGEE. V lost 2 bases and J lost 2, with 11 bases in between. The CDR3 length is 14 residues. CDR3 sequence reads: CASSVGTEAYEQYF. CDR3 bases: TGTGCCAGCAGCGTCGGGACGGAGGCCTACGAGCAGTACTTC.

V gene TRBV5-1 combines with J gene TRBJ2-3; 7 nucleotides align to TRBD1. The germline V gene encodes CDR1 SGHRS and CDR2 YFSETQ. J was trimmed by 2 bases and V by 4 bases; bases with no gene match: 10. The CDR3 spans 16 residues. Here the CDR3 DNA reads TGCGCCAGCAGCGCCGAGGGGGCACGGGACACAGATACGCAGTATTTT. Its translation: CASSAEGARDTDTQYF.

The chain employs TRBV19 and TRBJ2-3; a weak D match, TRBD2 (7 bases). The CDR3 contains 16 residues. Per germline, CDR1 LNHDA and CDR2 SQIVND (reference sequence). Trimming shortened V by 2 bases and J by 7 bases, and 19 bases separated the two germline ends. The CDR3 coding sequence is TGTGCCAGTAGTATAAGCGCAGGGAGGGGGAGGAATACGCAGTATTTT. Translating gives CASSISAGRGRNTQYF.

The CDR3 sequence is CASSSLPGQSSYEQYF. The CDR3 DNA follows: TGTGCCAGCAGCTCGCTTCCGGGCCAGAGCTCCTACGAGCAGTACTTC. V usage is TRBV5-4 and J usage is TRBJ2-7; D not certain. The ends were cut back, 3 bases at V and 0 bases at J, with 16 bases in the middle. This CDR3 contains 16 residues. Germline V gene data show CDR1 as SGHNT and CDR2 as YYREEE (reference sequence).

This sequence joins TRBV5-1 and TRBJ2-5; D is perhaps TRBD1 or TRBD2 (6 bases each). V shed 5 bases and J shed 5 bases, with 19 bases lying between them. The CDR3 is 15 amino acids. Germline V gives CDR1 SGHRS, CDR2 YFSETQ. CDR3 sequence (DNA): TGCGCCAGCAGTCCCGACGGGGGCATGGGGGAGACCCAGTACTTC. Amino acid sequence: CASSPDGGMGETQYF.

J is TRBJ1-1 and V is TRBV5-1; TRBD1 aligns across 7 bases. Germline V lookup: CDR1 SGHRS, CDR2 YFSETQ. V was pared by 6 bases and J by 2 bases, with 10 bases of the junction left unmatched. The CDR3 totals 15 residues. This chain's CDR3 is CASNDRQGRNTEAFF. The DNA for the CDR3 is TGCGCCAGCAATGATAGACAGGGAAGAAACACTGAAGCTTTCTTT.

V gene TRBV5-5 combines with J gene TRBJ1-3, with 8 bases that match TRBD1. Germline CDR1 and CDR2: SGHKS and YYEKEE (reference sequence). The CDR3 is 15 residues long. Trimming took 4 bases from V and 6 from J; bases not matched to a gene: 9. The CDR3 is CASSLGQADLNTIYF. The CDR3 DNA reads as TGTGCCAGCAGCCTGGGACAGGCAGACCTAAACACCATATATTTT.

The chain recombines TRBV4-1 with TRBJ2-7; 14 nucleotides match TRBD2. V was clipped by 4 bases and J by 0 bases; unmatched bases: 5. In germline, CDR1 is MGHRA, CDR2 YSYEKL. This CDR3 has 17 amino acids. The chain's CDR3 is CASSRQTSGGASYEQYF. The CDR3 DNA reads as TGCGCCAGCAGCCGACAGACTAGCGGGGGGGCCTCCTACGAGCAGTACTTC.

The chain joins TRBV18 to TRBJ2-2; 8 nucleotides align to TRBD1. The CDR3 covers 15 residues. CDR1 and CDR2 (germline): KGHSH, LQKENI. Trimming cost V 4 bases and J 4 bases; bases outside gene matches: 5. CDR3 residues: CASSRDRSATGELFF. The CDR3 DNA reads as TGTGCCAGCTCACGGGACAGGTCGGCCACCGGGGAGCTGTTTTTT.

The genes are TRBV4-2 and TRBJ1-4; the match to TRBD1 covers 9 bases. V lost 1 base, J lost 6 bases, and 3 bases stayed unmatched. Germline V gene data show CDR1 as LGHNA and CDR2 as YNFKEQ. CDR3 length equals 15 residues. The CDR3 coding sequence is TGTGCCAGCAGCCAAGGGGGACAGGGACATGAAAAACTGTTTTTT. Encoded protein: CASSQGGQGHEKLFF.

With regard to this clone: At the DNA level, this CDR3 is encoded by other sequences in the same sample as well. The chain uses TRBV14 and TRBJ1-2; no reliable D call. Trimming removed 3 bases at V and 0 bases at J, with 5 bases between. This CDR3 has 13 amino acids. Germline CDR1 reads SGHDN; CDR2 reads FVKESK. The CDR3 loop is CASSQGTNYGYTF. The DNA of the CDR3 is TGTGCCAGCAGCCAGGGGACTAACTATGGCTACACCTTC.

This chain connects TRBV4-2 to TRBJ2-3; tentative D call: TRBD2 (5 bases). Trimming pared 3 bases from V and 2 bases from J, leaving 18 bases between. CDR1 is LGHNA and CDR2 is YNFKEQ in the germline V gene. The CDR3 totals 17 residues. DNA for the CDR3: TGTGCCAGCAGCCAGGAACAAAGCCTCGGGGTCACAGATACGCAGTATTTT. It encodes CASSQEQSLGVTDTQYF.

This clone was detected once. The CDR3 DNA reads as TGTGCCAGTCGGGACGAAGGAAAGGGTGTAGATACGCAGTATTTT. Translating gives CASRDEGKGVDTQYF. The chain links TRBV19 to TRBJ2-3, with D perhaps TRBD1 or TRBD2 (5 bases each). This CDR3 is built from 15 residues. Germline CDR1 reads LNHDA; CDR2 reads SQIVND (reference sequence). V was shortened by 8 bases and J by 5 bases, with 20 bases between the two germline ends.

This clone was detected only once. The chain has TRBV27 and TRBJ2-1; 8 nucleotides agree with TRBD2. The CDR3 runs 14 residues. After removal of 6 bases from V and 4 bases from J, the junction contained 5 bases not matched to a gene. Germline V lookup: CDR1 MNHEY, CDR2 SMNVEV (reference sequence). The CDR3 DNA is TGTGCCAGCAGCCCAGCGGGGGATTACAATGAGCAGTTCTTC. The encoded protein is CASSPAGDYNEQFF.